Presented here are 28 T cell receptor beta chains from one specimen sequenced in a study of radiation and T cells in renal cell carcinoma. Time point indicated: blood 2 weeks post-SBRT. Treatment noted: 15 Gy SBRT to primary tumor, nephrectomy 4 weeks later. TCRdb's table, derived via immunoSEQ multiplex PCR, lists solely in-frame clones and lacks some. The repertoire holds some 50,000 clones, with 75% to 90% as singletons. This material consisted of blood, taken from a patient whose treatment included radiotherapy and nephrectomy. The receptors shown here come from a woman aged 70-85 years with renal cell carcinoma.

The rearrangement uses TRBV7-2 and TRBJ2-5; 10 bases are a match to TRBD2. Trimming at V came to 0 bases and at J to 2 bases, leaving 15 bases not matched to a gene. Germline V gene sequence: CDR1 SGHTA, CDR2 FQGNSA. CDR3 length: 20 residues. The CDR3 is CASSLAAWLAGGRGQETQYF. In DNA, the CDR3 is TGTGCCAGCAGCTTAGCGGCCTGGTTAGCGGGAGGCCGGGGGCAAGAGACCCAGTACTTC. The variable domain in full, with the rest retrieved from reference TRBV7-2 and TRBJ2-5, is GAGVSQSPSNKVTEKGKDVELRCDPISGHTALYWYRQSLGQGLEFLIYFQGNSAPDKSGLPSDRFSAERTGGSVSTLTIQRTQQEDSAVYLCASSLAAWLAGGRGQETQYFGPGTRLLVL.

The J gene is TRBJ1-1, the V gene TRBV2; TRBD1 matches 7 bases. This CDR3 is 14 amino acids long. Germline V gene data show CDR1 as SNHLY and CDR2 as FYNNEI. The V and J ends lost 4 bases and 8 bases, in that order; junction bases with no gene match: 10. The CDR3 loop is CASSGPTGSTEAFF. The CDR3 bases are TGTGCCAGCAGTGGCCCGACAGGGTCGACCGAAGCTTTCTTT.

This clone was counted a single time. The chain carries TRBV5-6 and TRBJ1-3; D may be TRBD1 (5 bases). Looked up from germline, CDR1 is SGHDT and CDR2 is YYEEEE. This CDR3 contains 15 residues. Trimming shortened V by 2 bases and J by 3 bases, and 12 bases separated the two germline ends. CDR3 sequence (DNA): TGTGCCAGCAGCTTCAGTGGGGCGCGTGGAAACACCATATATTTT. It yields the protein CASSFSGARGNTIYF.

The rearrangement links TRBV7-2 to TRBJ2-1; 8 positions match TRBD2. With 1 base clipped from V and 5 bases from J, the junction kept 1 base outside the gene matches. Germline values: CDR1 SGHTA, CDR2 FQGNSA. This CDR3 is 14 amino acids long. The CDR3 region is CASSLVAGNNEQFF. The CDR3 DNA reads as TGTGCCAGCAGCTTAGTAGCGGGGAACAATGAGCAGTTCTTC.

This chain joins TRBV29-1 and TRBJ2-7, with 9 bases that match TRBD1. V was pared by 7 bases and J by 4 bases, with 5 bases of the junction left unmatched. CDR1 and CDR2 from the germline V gene are SQVTM and ANQGSEA. The CDR3 spans 12 residues. The CDR3 spells CSAGTGRYEQYF. The CDR3, as DNA: TGCAGCGCTGGGACAGGGAGGTACGAGCAGTACTTC.

This chain connects TRBV6-6 to TRBJ2-3, with D possibly being TRBD2 (5 bases). The CDR3 is 13 residues long. V was trimmed by 7 bases and J by 5 bases, leaving 13 bases between them. Germline CDR1 reads MNHNY; CDR2 reads SVGAGI (reference sequence). CDR3 loop: CASTKIGGDTQYF. The CDR3, as DNA: TGTGCCAGCACCAAGATAGGAGGAGATACGCAGTATTTT.

This sequence joins TRBV6-1 and TRBJ1-6, with a tentative D call TRBD1 (5 bases). The germline V gene has CDR1 MNHNS and CDR2 SASEGT. This CDR3 spans 15 amino acids. Deletions cut 5 bases from V and 5 bases from J, with 13 bases between. The CDR3 protein is CASSPLGGNNSPLHF. As DNA, the CDR3 is TGTGCCAGCAGTCCCCTGGGGGGAAATAATTCACCCCTCCACTTT.

The CDR3 bases are TGTGCCAGCAGCTTAGACGGGGGGGCCCACAATGAGCAGTTCTTC. It encodes CASSLDGGAHNEQFF. This chain uses TRBV11-2 with TRBJ2-1, with TRBD2 matching over 8 bases. The CDR3 covers 15 residues. The trim removed 0 bases at V and 5 bases at J, leaving 3 bases unmatched. CDR1 and CDR2 (germline): SGHAT, FQNNGV.

This chain joins TRBV11-2 and TRBJ2-7; D unresolved. Germline CDR1 SGHAT, CDR2 FQNNGV. CDR3 size: 14 residues. V lost 3 bases and J lost 2, with 11 bases in between. This CDR3 reads CASSFQDGPYEQYF. The DNA for the CDR3 is TGTGCCAGCAGCTTTCAAGACGGCCCCTACGAGCAGTACTTC.

This sequence joins TRBV6-1 and TRBJ2-6; 7 nucleotides line up with TRBD1. There are 15 residues in the CDR3. V lost 7 bases, J lost 4 bases, and 7 bases stayed unmatched. CDR1 and CDR2 from the germline V gene are MNHNS and SASEGT. The CDR3 is CASTTQGVGANVLTF. The CDR3 DNA sequence: TGTGCCAGCACCACTCAGGGGGTCGGGGCCAACGTCCTGACTTTC.

The rearrangement uses TRBV2 and TRBJ2-1; no firm D call. V was trimmed by 7 bases and J by 4 bases, leaving 8 bases between them. This CDR3 contains 12 residues. The germline V gene encodes CDR1 SNHLY and CDR2 FYNNEI. This chain's CDR3 is CASTRLYNEQFF. The CDR3 DNA follows: TGTGCCAGCACGCGGCTATACAATGAGCAGTTCTTC.

The chain couples TRBV2 to TRBJ2-7, with 7 bases that match TRBD2. The V segment lost 1 base and the J segment 3 bases; nucleotides outside the gene matches: 6. CDR3 length: 15 residues. Germline CDR1 and CDR2: SNHLY and FYNNEI. The CDR3 here is CASSEVLAENYEQYF. CDR3 nucleotides: TGTGCCAGCAGTGAAGTTCTAGCGGAGAACTACGAGCAGTACTTC. Supplemented by reference TRBV2 and TRBJ2-7, the full variable domain reads EPEVTQTPSHQVTQMGQEVILRCVPISNHLYFYWYRQILGQKVEFLVSFYNNEISEKSEIFDDQFSVERPDGSNFTLKIRSTKLEDSAMYFCASSEVLAENYEQYFGPGTRLTVT.

The gene calls are TRBV7-8 and TRBJ1-2; D perhaps matches TRBD1 (6 bases). Germline values: CDR1 SGHVS, CDR2 FQNEAQ. The CDR3 is 13 amino acids. Trimming left V 5 bases short and J 2 bases short, with 9 bases between. The CDR3 bases are TGTGCCAGCAGCCACGACAGGAACTATGGCTACACCTTC. Residues: CASSHDRNYGYTF.

The chain couples TRBV9 to TRBJ2-1; unclear D gene. The CDR3 length is 12 residues. The V end was cut by 0 bases, the J end by 7 bases, with 5 bases between. Germline V CDR1 and CDR2: SGDLS, YYNGEE. The CDR3 protein is CASSVVRNEQFF. The CDR3 nucleotides read TGTGCCAGCAGCGTAGTTAGAAATGAGCAGTTCTTC.

The chain recombines TRBV7-2 with TRBJ2-7; 12 bases align to TRBD2. CDR3 length equals 15 residues. CDR1 is SGHTA and CDR2 is FQGNSA in the germline V gene. The V gene end was trimmed by 4 bases and the J gene end by 3 bases; junction bases not matched to a gene: 4. This CDR3 reads CASSSGTSGLYEQYF. The DNA of the CDR3 is TGTGCCAGCAGCTCCGGGACTAGCGGGCTCTACGAGCAGTACTTC. Full variable domain (remainder filled in from reference TRBV7-2 and TRBJ2-7): GAGVSQSPSNKVTEKGKDVELRCDPISGHTALYWYRQSLGQGLEFLIYFQGNSAPDKSGLPSDRFSAERTGGSVSTLTIQRTQQEDSAVYLCASSSGTSGLYEQYFGPGTRLTVT.

The chain links TRBV5-6 to TRBJ2-7; TRBD2 aligns across 8 bases. Germline-derived CDR1 and CDR2 are SGHDT and YYEEEE. The CDR3 runs 16 residues. The V segment lost 5 bases and the J segment 6 bases; nucleotides outside the gene matches: 16. Written as DNA, the CDR3 is TGTGCCAGCAGAACAACGACCAGGACTAGCCCCCTCGAGCAGTACTTC. Its protein is CASRTTTRTSPLEQYF.

The chain is built from TRBV15 and TRBJ2-7; D unresolved. The V gene lost 1 base and the J gene lost 7 bases, with 11 bases spanning the gap. The length of the CDR3 is 13 residues. CDR1 and CDR2 from the germline V gene are LNHNV and YYDKDF (reference sequence). As DNA, the CDR3 is TGTGCCACCAGCAGAGGACCCTCTACGGAGCAGTACTTC. It encodes CATSRGPSTEQYF.

CDR3 region: CASSPSQQGAKNIQYF. The CDR3, as DNA: TGTGCCAGCTCACCCTCCCAACAGGGTGCCAAAAACATTCAGTACTTC. The chain recombines TRBV18 with TRBJ2-4; possibly TRBD1 for D (6 bases). From germline, CDR1 is KGHSH and CDR2 LQKENI. V was clipped by 3 bases and J by 1 base, with 13 bases between them. The CDR3 has 16 amino acids.

This rearrangement joins TRBV15 to TRBJ2-1, with TRBD1 matching 7 bases. V shed 3 bases and J 4 bases; nucleotides not matched to a gene: 3. Germline CDR1 LNHNV, CDR2 YYDKDF (reference sequence). This CDR3 contains 14 residues. For the CDR3, the DNA is TGTGCCACCAGCAGGACAGGGTTATACAATGAGCAGTTCTTC. Amino acid sequence: CATSRTGLYNEQFF.

The chain recombines TRBV5-4 with TRBJ2-7, with D perhaps matching TRBD1 (6 bases). Germline CDR1 and CDR2: SGHNT and YYREEE (reference sequence). Trimming removed 2 bases from V and 5 bases from J, with 14 bases in between. CDR3 length: 14 amino acids. CDR3 bases: TGTGCCAGCAGCTTAGCAAACAGGGTGCACGAGCAGTACTTC. It specifies CASSLANRVHEQYF.

V is TRBV7-8 and J is TRBJ2-7, with D possibly matching TRBD1 (6 bases). Germline CDR1 is SGHVS and CDR2 is FQNEAQ. V lost 4 bases and J lost 0, with 10 bases in between. The CDR3 length is 14 residues. DNA for the CDR3: TGTGCCAGCAGCTCTCGGACAGACTCCTACGAGCAGTACTTC. This codes for CASSSRTDSYEQYF.

This chain uses TRBV4-2 with TRBJ1-2; D gene ambiguous. Germline V lookup: CDR1 LGHNA, CDR2 YNFKEQ. V was clipped by 3 bases and J by 7 bases, with 18 bases between them. This CDR3 is built from 15 residues. CDR3 residues: CASSQERKTHFGYTF. For the CDR3, the DNA is TGTGCCAGCAGCCAGGAAAGAAAAACCCACTTTGGCTACACCTTC.

The chain couples TRBV5-5 to TRBJ2-7, with D possibly matching TRBD2 (6 bases). The CDR3 is 17 amino acids. Looked up from germline, CDR1 is SGHKS and CDR2 is YYEKEE (reference sequence). Deletions cut 0 bases from V and 0 bases from J, with 16 bases between. The CDR3 protein is CASSLGPLRGSSYEQYF. The CDR3 DNA follows: TGTGCCAGCAGCTTGGGACCCCTCCGGGGGAGCTCCTACGAGCAGTACTTC. Using reference TRBV5-5 and TRBJ2-7 for the parts outside the CDR3, the full variable domain is DAGVTQSPTHLIKTRGQQVTLRCSPISGHKSVSWYQQVLGQGPQFIFQYYEKEERGRGNFPDRFSARQFPNYSSELNVNALLLGDSALYLCASSLGPLRGSSYEQYFGPGTRLTVT.

The V call is TRBV11-2, the J call TRBJ2-3, with TRBD1 as a possible D gene (6 bases). Germline CDR1 and CDR2: SGHAT and FQNNGV. With 5 bases removed from V and 5 bases from J, the gap between germline ends came to 17 bases. This CDR3 region has 15 residues. CDR3 DNA sequence: TGTGCCAGCAGCATTACTACAGGGTTGGGAGATACGCAGTATTTT. It is translated as CASSITTGLGDTQYF.

This clone was detected once. The chain joins TRBV5-4 to TRBJ2-2; D is unresolved. Trimming took 1 base from V and 1 from J, leaving 11 bases between them. This CDR3 is 16 amino acids long. CDR1 SGHNT and CDR2 YYREEE come from the germline V gene (reference sequence). Here the CDR3 DNA reads TGTGCCAGCAGCTTGCAGTATGGATTGAACACCGGGGAGCTGTTTTTT. It is translated as CASSLQYGLNTGELFF.

The chain carries TRBV5-5 and TRBJ2-7, with 8 nucleotides matching TRBD2. The J segment lost 5 bases and the V segment lost 2 bases, leaving 9 bases of the junction unmatched. This CDR3 comprises 15 residues. CDR1 is SGHKS and CDR2 is YYEKEE in the germline V gene (reference sequence). For the CDR3, the DNA is TGTGCCAGCAGCTTCTCGGGGGGGCGGCCTGACGAGCAGTACTTC. Its protein is CASSFSGGRPDEQYF.

This chain links TRBV28 with TRBJ1-2, with D hard to call. V lost 6 bases and J 2 bases, leaving 10 bases between the germline ends. From germline, CDR1 is MDHEN and CDR2 SYDVKM. The CDR3 loop spans 13 amino acids. The CDR3 here is CASRESRNYGYTF. The CDR3 DNA follows: TGTGCCAGCAGAGAGAGTAGGAACTATGGCTACACCTTC.

This clone was detected only a few times. V and J are TRBV6-5 and TRBJ1-2; D might be TRBD1 (6 bases). The germline gives CDR1 MNHEY, CDR2 SVGAGI. Trimming cost V 6 bases and J 2 bases, with 7 bases left between them. There are 12 residues in the CDR3. The CDR3 loop is CASRQGNYGYTF. CDR3 nucleotides: TGTGCCAGCAGACAGGGAAACTATGGCTACACCTTC.